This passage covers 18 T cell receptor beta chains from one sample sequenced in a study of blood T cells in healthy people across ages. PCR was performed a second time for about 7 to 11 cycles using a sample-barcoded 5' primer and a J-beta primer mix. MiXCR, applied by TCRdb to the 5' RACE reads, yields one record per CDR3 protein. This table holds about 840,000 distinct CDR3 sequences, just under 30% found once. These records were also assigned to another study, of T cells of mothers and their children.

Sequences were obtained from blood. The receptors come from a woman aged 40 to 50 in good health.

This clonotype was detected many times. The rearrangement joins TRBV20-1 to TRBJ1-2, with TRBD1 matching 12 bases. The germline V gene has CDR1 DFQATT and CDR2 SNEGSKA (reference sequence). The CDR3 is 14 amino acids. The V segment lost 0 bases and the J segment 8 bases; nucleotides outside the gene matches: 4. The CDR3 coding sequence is TGCAGTGCTAGAGACGGGACAGGGGGCGGCGGCTACACCTTC. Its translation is CSARDGTGGGGYTF.

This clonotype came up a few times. CDR3 sequence (DNA): TGTGCCAGCAGCTCCAGTAAGGTGGCGGGGGCGATCTCCACCACAACTAATGAAAAACTGTTTTTT. Translated: CASSSSKVAGAISTTTNEKLFF. The chain couples TRBV11-1 to TRBJ1-4; D might be TRBD1 (6 bases). V was clipped by 4 bases and J by 0 bases, with 30 bases between them. The CDR3 length is 22 residues. CDR1 and CDR2 from the germline V gene are SGHAT and FQDESV (reference sequence).

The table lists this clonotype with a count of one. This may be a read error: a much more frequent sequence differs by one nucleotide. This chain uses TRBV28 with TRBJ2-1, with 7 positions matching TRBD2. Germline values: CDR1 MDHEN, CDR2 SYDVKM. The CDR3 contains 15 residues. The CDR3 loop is CAGRDGGLTYNEQFF. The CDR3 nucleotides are TGTGCCGGCAGGGACGGGGGGTTGACCTACAATGAGCAGTTCTTC.

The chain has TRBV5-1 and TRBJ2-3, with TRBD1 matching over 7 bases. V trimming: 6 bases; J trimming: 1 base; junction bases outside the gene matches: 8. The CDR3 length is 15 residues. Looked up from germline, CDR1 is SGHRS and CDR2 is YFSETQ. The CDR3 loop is CASNSYRGRTDTQYF. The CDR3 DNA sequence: TGCGCCAGCAACTCTTACAGGGGACGCACAGATACGCAGTATTTT.

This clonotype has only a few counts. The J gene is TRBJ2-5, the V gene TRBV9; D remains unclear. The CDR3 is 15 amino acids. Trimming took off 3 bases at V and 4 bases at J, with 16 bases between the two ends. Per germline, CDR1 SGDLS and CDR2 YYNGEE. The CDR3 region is CASSETSTAAETQYF. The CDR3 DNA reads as TGTGCCAGCAGCGAGACGTCTACGGCGGCAGAGACCCAGTACTTC.

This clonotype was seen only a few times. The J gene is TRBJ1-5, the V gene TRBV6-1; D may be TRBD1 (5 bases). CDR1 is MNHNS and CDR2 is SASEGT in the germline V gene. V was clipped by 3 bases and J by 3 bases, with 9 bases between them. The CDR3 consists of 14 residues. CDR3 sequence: CASSEAGVNQPQHF. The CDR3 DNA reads TGTGCCAGCAGTGAGGCGGGGGTCAATCAGCCCCAGCATTTT.

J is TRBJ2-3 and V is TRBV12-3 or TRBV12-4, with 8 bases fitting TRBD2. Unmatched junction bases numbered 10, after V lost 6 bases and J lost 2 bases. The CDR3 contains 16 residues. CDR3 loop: CASSLVMRGDTDTQYF. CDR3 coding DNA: TGTGCCAGCAGCCTCGTGATGCGGGGGGACACAGATACGCAGTATTTT.

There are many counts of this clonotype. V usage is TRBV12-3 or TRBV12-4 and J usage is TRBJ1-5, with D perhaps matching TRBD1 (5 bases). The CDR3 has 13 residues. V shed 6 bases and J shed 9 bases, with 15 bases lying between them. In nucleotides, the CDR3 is TGTGCCAGCAGCCCCAGAAGGGACGCGCCCCAGCATTTT. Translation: CASSPRRDAPQHF.

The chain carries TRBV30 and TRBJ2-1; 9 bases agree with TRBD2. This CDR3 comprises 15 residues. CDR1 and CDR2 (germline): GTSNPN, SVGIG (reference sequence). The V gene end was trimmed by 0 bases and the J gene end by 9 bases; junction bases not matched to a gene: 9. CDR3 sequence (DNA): TGTGCCTGGAGTGTACGAGGCGGGGGGGCAGGTGAGCAGTTCTTC. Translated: CAWSVRGGGAGEQFF.

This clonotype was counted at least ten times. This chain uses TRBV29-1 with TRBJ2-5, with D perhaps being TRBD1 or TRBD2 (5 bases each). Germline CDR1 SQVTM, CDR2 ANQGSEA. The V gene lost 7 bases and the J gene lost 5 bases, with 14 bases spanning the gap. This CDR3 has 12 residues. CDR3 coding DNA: TGCAGCGGGGGACGCAATCGGGAGACCCAGTACTTC. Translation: CSGGRNRETQYF.

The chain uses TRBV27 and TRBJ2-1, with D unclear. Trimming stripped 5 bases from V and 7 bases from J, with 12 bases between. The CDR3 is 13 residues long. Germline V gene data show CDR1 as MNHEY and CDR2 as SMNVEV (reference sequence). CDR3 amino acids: CASSRSPSNEQFF. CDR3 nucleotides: TGTGCCAGCAGTCGCAGCCCATCGAATGAGCAGTTCTTC.

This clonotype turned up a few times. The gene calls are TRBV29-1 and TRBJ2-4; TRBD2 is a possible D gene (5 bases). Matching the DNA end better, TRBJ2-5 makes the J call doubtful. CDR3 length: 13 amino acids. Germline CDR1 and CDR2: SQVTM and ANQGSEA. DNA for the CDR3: TGCAGCGCGGAGACTCTAGCCACAAAGACCCAGTACTTC. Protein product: CSAETLATKTQYF.

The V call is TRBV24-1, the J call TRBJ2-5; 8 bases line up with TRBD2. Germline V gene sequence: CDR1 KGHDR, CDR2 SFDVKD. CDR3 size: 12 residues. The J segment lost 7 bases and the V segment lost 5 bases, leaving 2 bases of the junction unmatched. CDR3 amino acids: CATSAAGGTQYF. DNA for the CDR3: TGTGCCACCAGTGCTGCGGGGGGGACCCAGTACTTC.

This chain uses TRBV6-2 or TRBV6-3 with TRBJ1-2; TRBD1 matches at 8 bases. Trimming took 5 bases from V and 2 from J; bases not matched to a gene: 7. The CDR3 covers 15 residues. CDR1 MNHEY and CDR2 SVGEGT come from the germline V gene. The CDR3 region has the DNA TGTGCCAGCAGTGACCCGGGACAGGCCAACTATGGCTACACCTTC. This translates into CASSDPGQANYGYTF.

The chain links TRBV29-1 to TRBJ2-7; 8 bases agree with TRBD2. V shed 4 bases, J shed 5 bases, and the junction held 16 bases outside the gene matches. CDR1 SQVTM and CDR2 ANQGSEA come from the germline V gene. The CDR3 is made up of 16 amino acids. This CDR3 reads CSVGSPRSGGLDEQYF. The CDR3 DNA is TGCAGCGTTGGTTCCCCGAGGAGCGGGGGCTTGGACGAGCAGTACTTC.

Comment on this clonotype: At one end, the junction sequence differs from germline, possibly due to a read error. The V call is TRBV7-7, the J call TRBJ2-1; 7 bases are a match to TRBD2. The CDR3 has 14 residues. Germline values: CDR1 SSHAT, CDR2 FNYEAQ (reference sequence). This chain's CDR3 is CASSPAGLGQEQFF. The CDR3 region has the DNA TGTGCTAGCAGCCCCGCCGGACTAGGGCAAGAGCAGTTCTTC.

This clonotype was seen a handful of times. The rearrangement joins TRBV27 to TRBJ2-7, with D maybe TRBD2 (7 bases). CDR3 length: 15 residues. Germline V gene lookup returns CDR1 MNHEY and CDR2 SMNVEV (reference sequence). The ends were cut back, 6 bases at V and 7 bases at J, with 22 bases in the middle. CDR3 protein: CASSLLGGGAREQYF. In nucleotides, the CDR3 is TGTGCCAGCAGCCTCCTAGGAGGGGGGGCTCGGGAGCAGTACTTC.

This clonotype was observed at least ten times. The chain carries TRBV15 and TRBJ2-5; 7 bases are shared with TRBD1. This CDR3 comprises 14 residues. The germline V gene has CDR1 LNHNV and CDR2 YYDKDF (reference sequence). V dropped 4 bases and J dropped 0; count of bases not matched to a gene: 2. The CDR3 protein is CATSKTGNQETQYF. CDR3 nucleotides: TGTGCCACCAGCAAGACAGGGAACCAAGAGACCCAGTACTTC.